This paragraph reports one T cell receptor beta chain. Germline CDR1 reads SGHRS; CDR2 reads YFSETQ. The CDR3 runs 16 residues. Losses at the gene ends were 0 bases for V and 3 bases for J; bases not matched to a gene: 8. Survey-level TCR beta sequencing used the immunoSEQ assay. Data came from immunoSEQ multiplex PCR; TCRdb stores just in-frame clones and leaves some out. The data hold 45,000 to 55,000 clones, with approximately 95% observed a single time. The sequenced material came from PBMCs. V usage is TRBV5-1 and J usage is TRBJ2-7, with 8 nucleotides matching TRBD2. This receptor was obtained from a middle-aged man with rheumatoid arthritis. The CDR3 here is CASSLAGNSGVYEQYF. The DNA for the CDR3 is TGCGCCAGCAGCTTGGCCGGGAATAGCGGGGTCTACGAGCAGTACTTC.